This T cell receptor (beta chain) was sequenced during a study of T cell responses to AZD1222 COVID-19 vaccine. With regard to this clone: Its target is unknown.

This CDR3 contains 15 residues. Germline V gene lookup returns CDR1 KGHSH and CDR2 LQKENI. V was cut by 6 bases and J by 2 bases, with 16 bases left in between. The data were produced by immunoSEQ multiplex PCR, yet TCRdb's version contains in-frame clones alone and is incomplete. The sample carries 150,000 to 200,000 clones, about 92% recorded once. General study points: Clonal diversity may have been underestimated in mostly white British donors. Seropositivity was recorded at baseline in only five to seven AZD1222 recipients. Per reports, nearly half of all spike-specific TCRs target regions that are unmutated in variants.

The receptor comes from an adult in good health. The sequencing used peripheral blood, collected on day 0 of AZD1222 vaccination. The rearrangement uses TRBV18 and TRBJ1-1; possibly TRBD1 for D (5 bases). The CDR3: CASSNKGQVNTEAFF. CDR3 DNA sequence: TGTGCCAGCTCGAACAAGGGGCAGGTTAACACTGAAGCTTTCTTT.